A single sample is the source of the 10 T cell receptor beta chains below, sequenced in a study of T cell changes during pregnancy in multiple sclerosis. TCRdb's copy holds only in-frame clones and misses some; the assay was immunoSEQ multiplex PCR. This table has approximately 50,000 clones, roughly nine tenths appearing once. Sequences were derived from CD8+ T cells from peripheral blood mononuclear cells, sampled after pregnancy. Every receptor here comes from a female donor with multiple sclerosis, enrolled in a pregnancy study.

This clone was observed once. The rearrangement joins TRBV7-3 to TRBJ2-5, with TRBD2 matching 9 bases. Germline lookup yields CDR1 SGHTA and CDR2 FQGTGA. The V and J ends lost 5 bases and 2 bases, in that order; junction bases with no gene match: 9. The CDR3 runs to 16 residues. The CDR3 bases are TGTGCCAGCAGCCCCCTAGCGGGGCAACCTCAAGAGACCCAGTACTTC. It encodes CASSPLAGQPQETQYF.

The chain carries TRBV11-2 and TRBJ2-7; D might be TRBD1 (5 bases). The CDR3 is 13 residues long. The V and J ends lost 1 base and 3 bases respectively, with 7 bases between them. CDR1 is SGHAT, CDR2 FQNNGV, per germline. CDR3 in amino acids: CASSLGQSYEQYF. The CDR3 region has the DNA TGTGCCAGCAGCTTAGGACAGAGCTACGAGCAGTACTTC. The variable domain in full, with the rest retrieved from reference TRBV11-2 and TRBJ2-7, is EAGVAQSPRYKIIEKRQSVAFWCNPISGHATLYWYQQILGQGPKLLIQFQNNGVVDDSQLPKDRFSAERLKGVDSTLKIQPAKLEDSAVYLCASSLGQSYEQYFGPGTRLTVT.

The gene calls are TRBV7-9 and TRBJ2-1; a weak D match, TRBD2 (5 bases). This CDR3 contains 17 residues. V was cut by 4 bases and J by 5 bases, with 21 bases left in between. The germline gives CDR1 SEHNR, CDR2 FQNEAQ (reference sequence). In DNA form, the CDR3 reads TGTGCCAGCAGCTCCAACCATCTTCAAGCGGTCCACAATGAGCAGTTCTTC. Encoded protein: CASSSNHLQAVHNEQFF.

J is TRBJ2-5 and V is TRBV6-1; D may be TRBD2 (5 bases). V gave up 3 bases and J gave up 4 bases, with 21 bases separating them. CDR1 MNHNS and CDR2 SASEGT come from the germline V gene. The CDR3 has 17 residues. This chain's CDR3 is CASSEDSGSVYLETQYF. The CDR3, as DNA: TGTGCCAGCAGTGAGGACTCGGGTAGCGTATATTTAGAGACCCAGTACTTC.

The CDR3 DNA is TGCAGCGTTGGTCAGGGTGGCCAAGAGACCCAGTACTTC. Translating gives CSVGQGGQETQYF. V and J are TRBV29-1 and TRBJ2-5; D possibly corresponds to TRBD1 (5 bases). Germline V gene lookup returns CDR1 SQVTM and CDR2 ANQGSEA. With 4 bases removed from V and 1 base from J, the gap between germline ends came to 10 bases. This CDR3 region has 13 residues.

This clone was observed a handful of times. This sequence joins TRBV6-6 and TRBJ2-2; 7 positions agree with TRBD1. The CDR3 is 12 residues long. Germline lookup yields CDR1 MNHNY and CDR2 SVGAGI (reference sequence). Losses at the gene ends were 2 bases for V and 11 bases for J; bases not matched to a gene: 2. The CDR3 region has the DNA TGTGCCAGCAGTTACGGGACAGTAGAGCTGTTTTTT. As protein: CASSYGTVELFF.

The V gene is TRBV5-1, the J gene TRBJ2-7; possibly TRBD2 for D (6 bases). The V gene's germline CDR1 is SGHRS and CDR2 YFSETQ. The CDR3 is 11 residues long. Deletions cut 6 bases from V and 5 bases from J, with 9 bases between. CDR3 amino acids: CASTRGNEQYF. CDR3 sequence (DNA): TGCGCCAGCACTCGGGGGAACGAGCAGTACTTC.

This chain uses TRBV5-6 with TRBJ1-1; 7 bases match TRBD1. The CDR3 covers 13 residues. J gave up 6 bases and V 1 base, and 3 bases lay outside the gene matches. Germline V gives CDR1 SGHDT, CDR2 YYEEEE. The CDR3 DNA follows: TGTGCCAGCAGCTTGACAGGGGACCCTGAAGCTTTCTTT. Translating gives CASSLTGDPEAFF.

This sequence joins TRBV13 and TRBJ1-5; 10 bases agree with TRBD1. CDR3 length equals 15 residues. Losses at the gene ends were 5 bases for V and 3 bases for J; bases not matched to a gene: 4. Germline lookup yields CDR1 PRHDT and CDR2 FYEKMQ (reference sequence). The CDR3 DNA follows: TGTGCCAGCAGCCTGGGGACAGGGGACAATCAGCCCCAGCATTTT. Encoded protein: CASSLGTGDNQPQHF.

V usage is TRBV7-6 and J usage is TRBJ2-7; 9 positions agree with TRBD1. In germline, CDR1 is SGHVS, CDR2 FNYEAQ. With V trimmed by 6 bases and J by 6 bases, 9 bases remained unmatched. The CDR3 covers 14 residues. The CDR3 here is CASSQGTGTGEQYF. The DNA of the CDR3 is TGTGCCAGCAGTCAGGGGACAGGGACCGGCGAGCAGTACTTC. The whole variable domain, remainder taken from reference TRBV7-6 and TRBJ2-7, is GAGVSQSPRYKVTKRGQDVALRCDPISGHVSLYWYRQALGQGPEFLTYFNYEAQQDKSGLPNDRFSAERPEGSISTLTIQRTEQRDSAMYRCASSQGTGTGEQYFGPGTRLTVT.